This T cell receptor beta chain emerged from a study of cytomegalovirus exposure and HLA in healthy donors. Study-wide points: In a later analysis, at a false discovery rate of 0.05, over 15,000 TCR beta sequences were associated with HLA alleles. Presence/absence results assume similar sequencing depth per donor, which may not hold.

This PCR relied on a set of 60 Vbeta primers and 13 Jbeta primers. Clones were read by immunoSEQ multiplex PCR, and TCRdb kept only the in-frame ones, dropping some. This table has fewer than 200,000 clones, around four fifths appearing once. This cohort consisted of healthy bone marrow donors. The CDR3 covers 16 residues. The V segment lost 3 bases and the J segment 2 bases; nucleotides outside the gene matches: 7. The germline CDR1 and CDR2 sequences are KGHSH and LQKENI. This clone is a singleton in its sample. Its antigen is not known. This clonotype was obtained from a woman aged 50 to 60 in good health and CMV-seronegative. Material: PBMCs. The J gene is TRBJ2-3, the V gene TRBV18, with TRBD2 matching 8 bases. Here the CDR3 DNA reads TGTGCCAGCTCACCGACCGGGACTAGATACACAGATACGCAGTATTTT. This sequence encodes CASSPTGTRYTDTQYF.